This T cell receptor beta chain was observed in a study of shared clonotypes between healthy human individuals. The authors divided CD4+ cells into CD45RA+ naive and CD45RA-negative memory subsets. A note on this clone: Other DNA variants within this sample encode the same CDR3.

V shed 6 bases, J shed 3 bases, and the junction held 4 bases outside the gene matches. CDR3 length: 13 amino acids. Germline V gene sequence: CDR1 KGHSH, CDR2 LQKENI. The table came from immunoSEQ multiplex PCR; TCRdb's copy has only in-frame clones and leaves some out. In the table there are over 1.4 million clones, roughly 95% of which are singletons. This sequence joins TRBV18 and TRBJ1-2; 7 positions match TRBD1. This TCR was sampled from a young man in good health. The sample comprised naive CD4+ T cells sorted from blood. Subset given: CD45RA+ positively selected. In DNA, the CDR3 is TGTGCCAGCTCTCCCGGGACAGACTATGGCTACACCTTC. This sequence encodes CASSPGTDYGYTF.